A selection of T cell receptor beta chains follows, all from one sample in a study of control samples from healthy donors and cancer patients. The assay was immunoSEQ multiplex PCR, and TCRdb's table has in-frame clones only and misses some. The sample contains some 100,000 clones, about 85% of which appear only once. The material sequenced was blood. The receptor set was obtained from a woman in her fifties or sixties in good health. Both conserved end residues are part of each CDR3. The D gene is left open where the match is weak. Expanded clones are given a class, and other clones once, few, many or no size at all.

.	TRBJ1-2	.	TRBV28	TGTGCCAGCATCACGGGCAGGGTTAGGGGCTACACCTTC	CASITGRVRGYTF
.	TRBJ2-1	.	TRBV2	TGTGCCAGCAGTGGACCAGCCCCCACTATTAGCTCCTACAATGAGCAGTTCTTC	CASSGPAPTISSYNEQFF
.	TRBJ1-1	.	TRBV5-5	TGTGCCAGCAGCTTGGGGCGCTTAGTGAACACTGAAGCTTTCTTT	CASSLGRLVNTEAFF
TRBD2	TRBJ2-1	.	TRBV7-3	TGTGCCAGCAGCTTAATCGGCGGGGGGCTCAATGAGCAGTTCTTC	CASSLIGGGLNEQFF
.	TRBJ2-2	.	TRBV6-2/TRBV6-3	TGTGCCAGCAGTTACCTTTTGGCCGGGGAGCTGTTTTTT	CASSYLLAGELFF
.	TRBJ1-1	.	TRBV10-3	TGTGCCATCAGTGAGGGGCCAGGGGAGGGCACTGAAGCTTTCTTT	CAISEGPGEGTEAFF
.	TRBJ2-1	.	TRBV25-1	TGTGCCAGCAGAAACCTCGGTTGGAATGAGCAGTTCTTC	CASRNLGWNEQFF
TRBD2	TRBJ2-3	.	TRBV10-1	TGCGCCAGCAAATATCCGGCTAGCGGGGGCCACGGGGATACGCAGTATTTT	CASKYPASGGHGDTQYF
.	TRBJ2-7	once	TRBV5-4	TGTGCCAGCAGCTTGGACGGGGCAGTCTACGAGCAGTACTTC	CASSLDGAVYEQYF
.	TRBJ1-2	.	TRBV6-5	TGTGCCAGCAGTTACTCTACCGGACCCTACACCTTC	CASSYSTGPYTF
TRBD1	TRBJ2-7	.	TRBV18	TGTGCCAGCTCACGTACATCAGGGGGCGCGGGATACGAGCAGTACTTC	CASSRTSGGAGYEQYF
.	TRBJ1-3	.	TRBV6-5	TGTGCCAGCAGGACTCCCGGGGGAAACACCATATATTTT	CASRTPGGNTIYF
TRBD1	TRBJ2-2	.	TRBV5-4	TGTGCCAGCAGCGGACAGGGGGGAGTCAACACCGGGGAGCTGTTTTTT	CASSGQGGVNTGELFF
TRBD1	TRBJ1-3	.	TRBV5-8	TGTGCCAGCAGCCAACGCGGCGGGACAGCACCTAGCTCTGGAAACACCATATATTTT	CASSQRGGTAPSSGNTIYF
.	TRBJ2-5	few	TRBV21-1	TGTGCCAGCAGCAAAGGTAAGGGGGACTATAACCAAGAGACCCAGTACTTC	CASSKGKGDYNQETQYF
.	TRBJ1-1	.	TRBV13	TGTGCCAGCAGCCTCTACCCCGGGGGGAGGGTCACTGAAGCTTTCTTT	CASSLYPGGRVTEAFF
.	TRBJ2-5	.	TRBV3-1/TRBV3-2	TGTGCCAGCAGCCAAGATGCTGGGGGGCAAGAGACCCAGTACTTC	CASSQDAGGQETQYF
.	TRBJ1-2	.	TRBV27	TGTGCCAGCAGTTTATTGGGCGGGGGGGCACTTAACTATGGCTACACCTTC	CASSLLGGGALNYGYTF
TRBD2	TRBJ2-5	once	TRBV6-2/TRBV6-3	TGTGCCAGCAGTACCCGTCTAGCGGGGGCAGAGACCCAGTACTTC	CASSTRLAGAETQYF
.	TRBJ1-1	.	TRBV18	TGTGCCAGCTCACCTTTGACAGGCCCAGTTAACACTGAAGCTTTCTTT	CASSPLTGPVNTEAFF
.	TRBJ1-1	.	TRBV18	TGTGCCAGCTCGGGGGAGACGAACACTGAAGCTTTCTTT	CASSGETNTEAFF
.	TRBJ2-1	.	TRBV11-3	TGTGCCAGCAGCTCCGGGGCCTGGTACAATGAGCAGTTCTTC	CASSSGAWYNEQFF
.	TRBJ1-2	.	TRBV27	TGTGCCAGCAGTATCGCCCCCTGGGGGCCCTATGGCTACACCTTC	CASSIAPWGPYGYTF
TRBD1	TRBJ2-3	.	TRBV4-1	TGCGCCAGCAGCCAAGGGCCCCAGACAGGGAATACGCAGTATTTT	CASSQGPQTGNTQYF
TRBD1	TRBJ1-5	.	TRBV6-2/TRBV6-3	TGTGCCAGCAGTTCCCGACAGGGGGTCCGTGGGCCCCAGCATTTT	CASSSRQGVRGPQHF
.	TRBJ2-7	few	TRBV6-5	TGTGCCAGCAGTTCAGGGATCTACGAGCAGTACTTC	CASSSGIYEQYF
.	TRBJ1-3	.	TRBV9	TGTGCCAGCAGCGTAGGAGGGAGCTCTGGAAACACCATATATTTT	CASSVGGSSGNTIYF
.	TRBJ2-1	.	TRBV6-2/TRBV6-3	TGTGCCAGCAGCGGGATGGGGGAGCAGTTCTTC	CASSGMGEQFF
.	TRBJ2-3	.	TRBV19	TGTGCCAGTAGTATAGGTCAGGGCCGCACAGATACGCAGTATTTT	CASSIGQGRTDTQYF
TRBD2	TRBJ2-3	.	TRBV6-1	TGTGCCAGCAGTGACCTACTAGCGGGACTTAGCACAGATACGCAGTATTTT	CASSDLLAGLSTDTQYF
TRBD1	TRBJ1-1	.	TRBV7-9	TGTGCCAGCAGCTCCCCCTTCGACCGACCAGGGGGCGAAACTGAAGCTTTCTTT	CASSSPFDRPGGETEAFF
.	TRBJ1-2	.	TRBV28	TGTGCCAGCAGGGCCGGGGTTAACTATGGCTACACCTTC	CASRAGVNYGYTF
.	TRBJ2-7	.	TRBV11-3	TGTGCCAGCAGCTTAGGGGCGACCGGTTCCTACGAGCAGTACTTC	CASSLGATGSYEQYF
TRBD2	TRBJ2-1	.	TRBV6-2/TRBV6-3	TGTGCCAGCAGTTATCTCGCGGGGGAGGGAAGTGAGCAGTTCTTC	CASSYLAGEGSEQFF
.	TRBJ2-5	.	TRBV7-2	TGTGCCAGCAGCCAAGGTGGGGCTCAAGAGACCCAGTACTTC	CASSQGGAQETQYF
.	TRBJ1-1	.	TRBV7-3	TGTGCCAGCAGCCCTATTAGTGGGAGAGGGTACACTGAAGCTTTCTTT	CASSPISGRGYTEAFF
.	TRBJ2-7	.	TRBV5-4	TGTGCCAGCAGTTCCCCGGGGCCCTACGAGCAGTACTTC	CASSSPGPYEQYF
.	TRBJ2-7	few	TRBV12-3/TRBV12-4	TGTGCCAGCAGTTTTTCCAGGACCTACGAGCAGTACTTC	CASSFSRTYEQYF
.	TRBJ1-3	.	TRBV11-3	TGTGCCAGCAGCTTTAGGCAGGACGTTCTATCTGGAAACACCATATATTTT	CASSFRQDVLSGNTIYF
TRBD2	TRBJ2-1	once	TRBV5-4	TGTGCCAGCAGCCCAAGCGGGGCCTCCTACAATGAGCAGTTCTTC	CASSPSGASYNEQFF
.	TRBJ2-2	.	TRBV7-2	TGTGCCAGCACCCCCGTGGAGGTCACCGGGGAGCTGTTTTTT	CASTPVEVTGELFF
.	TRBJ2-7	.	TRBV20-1	TGCAGTGCTAGTTCGTCGTACGAGCAGTACTTC	CSASSSYEQYF
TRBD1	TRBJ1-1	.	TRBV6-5	TGTGCCAGCAGTTACTCACCGGGACAGGGAATGTCTGAAGCTTTCTTT	CASSYSPGQGMSEAFF
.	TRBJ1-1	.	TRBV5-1	TGCGCCAGCAGCTTGTTTGGGGTCACTGAAGCTTTCTTT	CASSLFGVTEAFF
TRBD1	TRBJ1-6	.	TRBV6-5	TGTGCCAGCAGTCGACTCAGGGGGCTAGGGACACCCCTCCACTTT	CASSRLRGLGTPLHF
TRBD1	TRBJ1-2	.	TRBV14	TGTGCCAGCAGCCGGACAGGGGGAGGCTACACCTTC	CASSRTGGGYTF
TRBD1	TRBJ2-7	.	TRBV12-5	TGTGCTAGTGGTTTGGGGGGACAGACCTACGAGCAGTACTTC	CASGLGGQTYEQYF
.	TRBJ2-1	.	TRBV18	TGTGCCAGCTCTCAAAGGGATGAGCAGTTCTTC	CASSQRDEQFF